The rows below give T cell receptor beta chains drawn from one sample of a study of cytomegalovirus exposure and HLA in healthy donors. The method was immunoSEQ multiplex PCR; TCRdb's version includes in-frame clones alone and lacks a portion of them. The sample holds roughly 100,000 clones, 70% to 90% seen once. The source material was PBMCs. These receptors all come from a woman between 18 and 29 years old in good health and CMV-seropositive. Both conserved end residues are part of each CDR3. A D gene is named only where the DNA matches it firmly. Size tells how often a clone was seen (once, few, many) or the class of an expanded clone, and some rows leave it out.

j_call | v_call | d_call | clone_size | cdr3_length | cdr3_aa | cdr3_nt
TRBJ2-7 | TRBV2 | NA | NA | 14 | CASSDPGQSYEQYF | TGTGCCAGCAGTGACCCCGGACAGTCCTACGAGCAGTACTTC
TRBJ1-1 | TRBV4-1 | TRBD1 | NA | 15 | CASSLDRAGNTEAFF | TGCGCCAGCAGCCTTGACAGGGCGGGTAACACTGAAGCTTTCTTT
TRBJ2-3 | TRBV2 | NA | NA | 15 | CASRAAISSTDTQYF | TGTGCCAGCAGGGCGGCTATTTCTAGCACAGATACGCAGTATTTT
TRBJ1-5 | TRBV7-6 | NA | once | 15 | CASSLVAGSRQPQHF | TGTGCCAGCAGCTTAGTAGCAGGGTCGAGACAGCCCCAGCATTTT
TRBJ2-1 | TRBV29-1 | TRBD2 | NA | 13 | CSVRREANNEQFF | TGCAGCGTTAGGCGGGAGGCCAACAATGAGCAGTTCTTC
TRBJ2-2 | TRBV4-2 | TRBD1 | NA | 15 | CASSRETGGGGELFF | TGTGCCAGCAGCCGCGAAACAGGGGGCGGCGGGGAGCTGTTTTTT
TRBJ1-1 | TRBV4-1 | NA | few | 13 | CASSQPRGTEAFF | TGCGCCAGCAGCCAACCCCGGGGCACTGAAGCTTTCTTT
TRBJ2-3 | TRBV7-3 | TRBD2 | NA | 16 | CASSLKQRGDTDTQYF | TGTGCCAGCAGCTTAAAGCAGCGGGGAGACACAGATACGCAGTATTTT
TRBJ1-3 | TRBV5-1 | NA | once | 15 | CASSLAAGAGNTIYF | TGCGCCAGCAGCTTGGCCGCAGGTGCTGGAAACACCATATATTTT
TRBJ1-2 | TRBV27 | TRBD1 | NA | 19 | CASSLRGQGRFLANYGYTF | TGTGCCAGCAGTCTCAGGGGACAGGGACGTTTTTTAGCTAACTATGGCTACACCTTC
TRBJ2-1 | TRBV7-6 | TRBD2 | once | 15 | CASSLGGSRYNEQFF | TGTGCCAGCAGCTTGGGGGGGAGTAGGTACAATGAGCAGTTCTTC
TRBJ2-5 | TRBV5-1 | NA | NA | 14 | CASSTFGAEETQYF | TGCGCCAGCAGCACTTTCGGAGCGGAAGAGACCCAGTACTTC
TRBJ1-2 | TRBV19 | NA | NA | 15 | CASTDPGTGDYGYTF | TGTGCCAGTACCGACCCCGGGACGGGGGATTATGGCTACACCTTC
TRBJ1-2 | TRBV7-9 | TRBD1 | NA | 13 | CASSLGTGYGYTF | TGTGCCAGCAGCTTGGGGACAGGGTATGGCTACACCTTC
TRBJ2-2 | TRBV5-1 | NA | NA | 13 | CASSLGTTGELFF | TGCGCCAGCAGCTTGGGGACAACCGGGGAGCTGTTTTTT
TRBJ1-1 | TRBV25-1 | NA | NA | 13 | CASRSVLNTEAFF | TGTGCCAGCAGATCGGTGTTGAACACTGAAGCTTTCTTT
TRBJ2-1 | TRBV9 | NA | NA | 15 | CASSISGSSYNEQFF | TGTGCCAGCAGCATTAGTGGGAGCTCCTACAATGAGCAGTTCTTC
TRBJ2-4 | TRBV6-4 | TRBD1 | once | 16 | CASSDRGPTKKNIQYF | TGTGCCAGCAGCGACAGGGGGCCGACCAAGAAAAACATTCAGTACTTC
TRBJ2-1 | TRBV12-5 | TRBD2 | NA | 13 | CASSGGSYNEQFF | TGTGCTAGTTCGGGCGGGAGCTACAATGAGCAGTTCTTC
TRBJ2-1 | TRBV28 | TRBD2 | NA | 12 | CASNLSGSAQFF | TGTGCCAGCAACCTTAGCGGGAGCGCGCAGTTCTTC
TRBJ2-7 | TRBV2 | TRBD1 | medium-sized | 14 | CASRRTGGTYEQYF | TGTGCCAGCAGACGGACAGGGGGCACCTACGAGCAGTACTTC
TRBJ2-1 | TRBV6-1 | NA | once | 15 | CASQSNRERYNEQFF | TGTGCCAGCCAATCCAACAGGGAGAGATACAATGAGCAGTTCTTC
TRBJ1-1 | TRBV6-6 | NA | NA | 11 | CATTGHTEAFF | TGTGCCACCACAGGACACACTGAAGCTTTCTTT
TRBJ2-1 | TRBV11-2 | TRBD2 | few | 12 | CASSRGPGGEFF | TGTGCCAGCAGCCGAGGCCCGGGGGGGGAGTTCTTC
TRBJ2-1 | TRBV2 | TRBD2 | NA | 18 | CASSIPSGAGGSENEQFF | TGTGCCAGCAGCATTCCCTCGGGAGCGGGGGGGAGTGAAAATGAGCAGTTCTTC
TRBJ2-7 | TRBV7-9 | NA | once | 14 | CASSLDVSSYEQYF | TGTGCCAGCAGCTTAGACGTCAGCTCCTACGAGCAGTACTTC
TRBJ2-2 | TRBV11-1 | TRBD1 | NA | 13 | CASSRGHSGELFF | TGTGCCAGCAGTAGGGGGCACTCCGGGGAGCTGTTTTTT
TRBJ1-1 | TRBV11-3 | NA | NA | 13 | CASSSRGGTEAFF | TGTGCCAGCAGCAGCAGGGGCGGCACTGAAGCTTTCTTT
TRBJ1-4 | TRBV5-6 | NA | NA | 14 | CASSFRQGTEKLFF | TGTGCCAGCAGCTTCAGGCAGGGGACGGAAAAACTGTTTTTT
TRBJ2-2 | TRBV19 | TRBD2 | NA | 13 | CASSGTSSGELFF | TGTGCCAGTAGTGGGACTAGCTCCGGGGAGCTGTTTTTT
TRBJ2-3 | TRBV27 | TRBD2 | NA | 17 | CASRILVGTSDPDTQYF | TGTGCCAGCAGAATTCTCGTGGGGACTAGCGACCCAGATACGCAGTATTTT
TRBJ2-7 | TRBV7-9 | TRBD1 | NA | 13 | CASSLLRQGEQYF | TGTGCCAGCAGCTTATTACGACAGGGTGAGCAGTACTTC
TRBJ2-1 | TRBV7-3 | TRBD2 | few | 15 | CASSLETSAYNEQFF | TGTGCCAGCAGCTTAGAGACTAGCGCCTACAATGAGCAGTTCTTC
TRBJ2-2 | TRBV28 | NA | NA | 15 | CASSLKTGNTGELFF | TGTGCCAGCAGTCTTAAAACCGGGAACACCGGGGAGCTGTTTTTT
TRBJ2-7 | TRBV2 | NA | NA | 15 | CASRLQGGRGYEQYF | TGTGCCAGCAGACTTCAGGGGGGCAGAGGCTACGAGCAGTACTTC
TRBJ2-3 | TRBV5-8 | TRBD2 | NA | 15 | CASSLGLADTDTQYF | TGTGCCAGCAGCTTGGGTCTAGCGGACACAGATACGCAGTATTTT
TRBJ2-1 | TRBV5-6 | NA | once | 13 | CASKDRVYNEQFF | TGTGCCAGCAAGGACAGAGTTTACAATGAGCAGTTCTTC
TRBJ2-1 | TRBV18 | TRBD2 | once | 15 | CASSPTSGSLNEQFF | TGTGCCAGCTCACCGACTAGCGGGAGTCTAAATGAGCAGTTCTTC
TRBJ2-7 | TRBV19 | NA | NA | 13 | CASSTGLLSEQYF | TGTGCCAGTAGTACGGGACTCCTCAGCGAGCAGTACTTC
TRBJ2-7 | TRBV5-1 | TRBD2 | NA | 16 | CASADPGAGVAYEQYF | TGCGCCAGCGCAGACCCCGGAGCGGGAGTGGCTTACGAGCAGTACTTC
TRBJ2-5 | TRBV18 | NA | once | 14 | CASSPTGTQETQYF | TGTGCCAGCTCACCTACAGGGACCCAAGAGACCCAGTACTTC
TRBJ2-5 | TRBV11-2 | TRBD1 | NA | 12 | CASGRGKETQYF | TGTGCCAGCGGCAGGGGGAAAGAGACCCAGTACTTC
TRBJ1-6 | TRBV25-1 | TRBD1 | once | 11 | CASQGGSPLHF | TGTGCCAGCCAGGGGGGTTCACCCCTCCACTTT
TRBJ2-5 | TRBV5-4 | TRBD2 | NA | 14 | CASSSAGGKETQYF | TGTGCCAGCTCATCAGCGGGAGGAAAAGAGACCCAGTACTTC
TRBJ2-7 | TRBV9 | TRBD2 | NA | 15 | CASSVVPSGPYEQYF | TGTGCCAGCAGCGTAGTTCCTAGCGGGCCCTACGAGCAGTACTTC
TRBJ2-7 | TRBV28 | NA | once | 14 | CASTAPRATGEQYF | TGTGCCAGCACCGCCCCCAGGGCTACTGGCGAGCAGTACTTC